The rows below give T cell receptor beta chains drawn from one sample of a study of blood T cell repertoires in COVID-19. The table came from immunoSEQ multiplex PCR; TCRdb's copy has only in-frame clones and leaves some out. The sample has about 94,000 clones, 87% seen once. What was sequenced was peripheral blood. These receptors were collected from a woman older than 75 with acute or convalescent COVID-19. The CDR3 runs from the conserved cysteine through the conserved F or W. Fields, in order: J gene, clone size, V gene, D gene, CDR3 protein, CDR3 DNA. D genes are given only for firm matches. Expanded clones are given a class, and other clones once, few, many or no size at all.

j_call: TRBJ2-3
clone_size: once
v_call: TRBV9
d_call: TRBD2
cdr3_aa: CASSSRERETDTQYF
cdr3_nt: TGTGCCAGCAGCTCCCGGGAGCGGGAAACAGATACGCAGTATTTT

j_call: TRBJ1-2
clone_size: few
v_call: TRBV7-3
d_call: TRBD1
cdr3_aa: CASSGRQGRYTF
cdr3_nt: TGTGCCAGCAGCGGGAGACAGGGACGCTACACCTTC

j_call: TRBJ1-2
clone_size: .
v_call: TRBV29-1
d_call: .
cdr3_aa: CSVGSGNYGYTF
cdr3_nt: TGCAGCGTTGGTAGTGGTAACTATGGCTACACCTTC

j_call: TRBJ2-4
clone_size: .
v_call: TRBV12-5
d_call: .
cdr3_aa: CASGLATSDGGGITKNIQYF
cdr3_nt: TGTGCTAGTGGTTTGGCTACGTCGGACGGCGGGGGCATCACCAAAAACATTCAGTACTTC

j_call: TRBJ1-1
clone_size: .
v_call: TRBV19
d_call: .
cdr3_aa: CASTPESQGGNTEAFF
cdr3_nt: TGTGCCAGTACCCCGGAATCGCAGGGTGGGAACACTGAAGCTTTCTTT

j_call: TRBJ2-3
clone_size: .
v_call: TRBV5-1
d_call: TRBD2
cdr3_aa: CASSSLSSGGSDTQYF
cdr3_nt: TGCGCCAGCAGCTCCCTATCTAGCGGGGGGTCAGATACGCAGTATTTT

j_call: TRBJ2-5
clone_size: .
v_call: TRBV7-2
d_call: TRBD1
cdr3_aa: CASSFGTGRETQYF
cdr3_nt: TGTGCCAGCAGCTTCGGGACAGGTCGAGAGACCCAGTACTTC

j_call: TRBJ1-5
clone_size: .
v_call: TRBV19
d_call: .
cdr3_aa: CASKRGGYGNQPQHF
cdr3_nt: TGTGCCAGTAAGAGGGGGGGCTACGGCAATCAGCCCCAGCATTTT

j_call: TRBJ2-3
clone_size: .
v_call: TRBV5-1
d_call: .
cdr3_aa: CASSLGAGLMDTQYF
cdr3_nt: TGCGCCAGCAGCTTGGGGGCGGGACTGATGGATACGCAGTATTTT

j_call: TRBJ2-7
clone_size: .
v_call: TRBV4-2
d_call: .
cdr3_aa: CASSQEGGGFAYEQYF
cdr3_nt: TGTGCCAGCAGCCAAGAAGGAGGCGGTTTCGCCTACGAGCAGTACTTC

j_call: TRBJ1-3
clone_size: .
v_call: TRBV5-1
d_call: .
cdr3_aa: CASSLGQASSGNTIYF
cdr3_nt: TGCGCCAGCAGCTTGGGACAGGCGAGCTCTGGAAACACCATATATTTT

j_call: TRBJ1-4
clone_size: .
v_call: TRBV5-6
d_call: .
cdr3_aa: CASSSRGAGEKLFF
cdr3_nt: TGTGCCAGCAGCTCCAGGGGCGCTGGTGAAAAACTGTTTTTT

j_call: TRBJ1-1
clone_size: .
v_call: TRBV18
d_call: TRBD1
cdr3_aa: CASSPPAPRGRAFF
cdr3_nt: TGTGCCAGCTCACCTCCTGCGCCAAGGGGGCGGGCTTTCTTT

j_call: TRBJ2-7
clone_size: .
v_call: TRBV7-3
d_call: TRBD2
cdr3_aa: CASSLTKSSGRYEQYF
cdr3_nt: TGTGCCAGCAGCTTAACTAAGTCTAGCGGACGCTACGAGCAGTACTTC

j_call: TRBJ2-1
clone_size: .
v_call: TRBV11-2
d_call: TRBD2
cdr3_aa: CASSPSGTSYNEQFF
cdr3_nt: TGTGCCAGCAGCCCTAGCGGGACCTCCTACAATGAGCAGTTCTTC

j_call: TRBJ1-1
clone_size: .
v_call: TRBV19
d_call: .
cdr3_aa: CASTINRALNTEAFF
cdr3_nt: TGTGCCAGTACCATCAACAGGGCCCTGAACACTGAAGCTTTCTTT

j_call: TRBJ1-2
clone_size: .
v_call: TRBV4-2
d_call: TRBD1
cdr3_aa: CASSHLTSDRGDSSGYTF
cdr3_nt: TGTGCCAGCAGCCATCTAACCTCGGACAGGGGAGATTCCAGCGGCTACACCTTC

j_call: TRBJ2-1
clone_size: few
v_call: TRBV5-1
d_call: .
cdr3_aa: CASSLVAGSSYNEQFF
cdr3_nt: TGCGCCAGCAGCTTGGTTGCGGGATCCTCCTACAATGAGCAGTTCTTC

j_call: TRBJ1-3
clone_size: .
v_call: TRBV11-2
d_call: .
cdr3_aa: CASSPYRDPGNTIYF
cdr3_nt: TGTGCCAGCAGTCCCTACAGGGATCCTGGAAACACCATATATTTT

j_call: TRBJ1-6
clone_size: .
v_call: TRBV6-6
d_call: .
cdr3_aa: CASDTPSSYNSPLHF
cdr3_nt: TGTGCCAGCGACACTCCAAGCTCCTATAATTCACCCCTCCACTTT

j_call: TRBJ1-5
clone_size: .
v_call: TRBV10-3
d_call: .
cdr3_aa: CASQVENQPQHF
cdr3_nt: TGTGCCAGCCAGGTGGAAAATCAGCCCCAGCATTTT

j_call: TRBJ2-1
clone_size: .
v_call: TRBV9
d_call: TRBD2
cdr3_aa: CASSVKGGENEQFF
cdr3_nt: TGTGCCAGCAGCGTAAAGGGAGGGGAAAATGAGCAGTTCTTC

j_call: TRBJ1-1
clone_size: .
v_call: TRBV9
d_call: .
cdr3_aa: CASSQTANTEAFF
cdr3_nt: TGTGCCAGCAGCCAAACAGCGAACACTGAAGCTTTCTTT

j_call: TRBJ1-2
clone_size: .
v_call: TRBV12-3/TRBV12-4
d_call: TRBD1
cdr3_aa: CASTRTGDYGYTF
cdr3_nt: TGTGCCAGCACCCGGACAGGGGACTATGGCTACACCTTC

j_call: TRBJ1-6
clone_size: .
v_call: TRBV27
d_call: TRBD1
cdr3_aa: CASSWTGGGNSPLHF
cdr3_nt: TGTGCCAGCAGTTGGACAGGGGGCGGGAATTCACCCCTCCACTTT

j_call: TRBJ2-3
clone_size: once
v_call: TRBV7-9
d_call: TRBD2
cdr3_aa: CASSSGLAGAPGIDTQYF
cdr3_nt: TGTGCCAGCAGCTCCGGACTAGCGGGGGCTCCGGGGATAGATACGCAGTATTTT

j_call: TRBJ2-2
clone_size: .
v_call: TRBV18
d_call: .
cdr3_aa: CASSPRQAGELFF
cdr3_nt: TGTGCCAGCTCACCAAGACAAGCCGGGGAGCTGTTTTTT

j_call: TRBJ1-2
clone_size: .
v_call: TRBV7-3
d_call: .
cdr3_aa: CASSATNNYGYTF
cdr3_nt: TGTGCCAGCAGCGCGACAAATAACTATGGCTACACCTTC

j_call: TRBJ2-1
clone_size: .
v_call: TRBV30
d_call: TRBD2
cdr3_aa: CAWIPFPRTSGGWGEQFF
cdr3_nt: TGTGCCTGGATCCCCTTCCCCCGGACTAGCGGGGGGTGGGGTGAGCAGTTCTTC

j_call: TRBJ2-3
clone_size: .
v_call: TRBV7-3
d_call: TRBD2
cdr3_aa: CASSFQAGGLDTQYF
cdr3_nt: TGTGCCAGCAGCTTTCAAGCGGGAGGTTTAGATACGCAGTATTTT

j_call: TRBJ2-1
clone_size: .
v_call: TRBV5-1
d_call: TRBD2
cdr3_aa: CASSSLGAGVRNEQFF
cdr3_nt: TGCGCCAGCAGCTCCCTTGGAGCGGGGGTTAGGAATGAGCAGTTCTTC

j_call: TRBJ1-2
clone_size: few
v_call: TRBV3-1/TRBV3-2
d_call: .
cdr3_aa: CASSHDLGAGYTF
cdr3_nt: TGTGCCAGCAGCCACGACCTAGGTGCTGGCTACACCTTC

j_call: TRBJ2-5
clone_size: .
v_call: TRBV5-1
d_call: .
cdr3_aa: CASSLGQVLETQYF
cdr3_nt: TGCGCCAGCAGCTTGGGACAGGTGTTGGAGACCCAGTACTTC

j_call: TRBJ2-7
clone_size: .
v_call: TRBV10-3
d_call: TRBD2
cdr3_aa: CAISEPLREVYEQYF
cdr3_nt: TGTGCCATCAGTGAGCCACTGCGGGAGGTGTACGAGCAGTACTTC

j_call: TRBJ2-2
clone_size: .
v_call: TRBV18
d_call: TRBD2
cdr3_aa: CASSPGLAGNTGELFF
cdr3_nt: TGTGCCAGCTCACCCGGACTAGCGGGGAACACCGGGGAGCTGTTTTTT

j_call: TRBJ2-2
clone_size: .
v_call: TRBV12-3/TRBV12-4
d_call: .
cdr3_aa: CASRTGNTGELFF
cdr3_nt: TGTGCCAGCAGGACAGGGAACACCGGGGAGCTGTTTTTT

j_call: TRBJ2-5
clone_size: .
v_call: TRBV27
d_call: TRBD2
cdr3_aa: CASSPRTSGRGSQETQYF
cdr3_nt: TGTGCCAGCAGTCCGAGGACTAGCGGGAGGGGATCCCAAGAGACCCAGTACTTC

j_call: TRBJ2-3
clone_size: .
v_call: TRBV14
d_call: TRBD2
cdr3_aa: CASSLSGGAVDTQYF
cdr3_nt: TGTGCCAGCAGCCTTAGCGGGGGGGCCGTAGATACGCAGTATTTT

j_call: TRBJ1-1
clone_size: .
v_call: TRBV5-1
d_call: .
cdr3_aa: CASSWEGTEAFF
cdr3_nt: TGCGCCAGCAGCTGGGAGGGGACTGAAGCTTTCTTT

j_call: TRBJ2-1
clone_size: .
v_call: TRBV27
d_call: .
cdr3_aa: CASSSRSEDEQFF
cdr3_nt: TGTGCCAGCAGCTCTCGATCTGAGGATGAGCAGTTCTTC

j_call: TRBJ2-5
clone_size: .
v_call: TRBV6-6
d_call: .
cdr3_aa: CASTTGDQETQYF
cdr3_nt: TGTGCCAGCACAACGGGAGATCAAGAGACCCAGTACTTC

j_call: TRBJ1-2
clone_size: .
v_call: TRBV2
d_call: .
cdr3_aa: CASSAGSEGYTF
cdr3_nt: TGTGCCAGCAGTGCGGGGTCGGAGGGCTACACCTTC

j_call: TRBJ1-2
clone_size: .
v_call: TRBV25-1
d_call: .
cdr3_aa: CASSDPNDRIITF
cdr3_nt: TGTGCCAGCAGTGATCCAAACGACAGGATTATCACCTTC

j_call: TRBJ2-1
clone_size: .
v_call: TRBV5-8
d_call: TRBD1
cdr3_aa: CASSSGQGNYNEQFF
cdr3_nt: TGTGCCAGCAGCTCGGGACAGGGAAATTACAATGAGCAGTTCTTC

j_call: TRBJ1-1
clone_size: .
v_call: TRBV29-1
d_call: TRBD1
cdr3_aa: CSVNRGKHTEAFF
cdr3_nt: TGCAGCGTCAACAGGGGAAAACACACTGAAGCTTTCTTT

j_call: TRBJ1-2
clone_size: .
v_call: TRBV30
d_call: .
cdr3_aa: CAWRGATDYGYTF
cdr3_nt: TGTGCCTGGAGAGGGGCGACAGACTATGGCTACACCTTC

j_call: TRBJ1-2
clone_size: .
v_call: TRBV6-6
d_call: .
cdr3_aa: CASRQNLDSYGYTF
cdr3_nt: TGTGCCAGCAGGCAGAATCTGGACAGCTATGGCTACACCTTC

j_call: TRBJ1-1
clone_size: .
v_call: TRBV30
d_call: .
cdr3_aa: CAWSAGATEEAFF
cdr3_nt: TGTGCCTGGAGTGCAGGGGCGACAGAAGAAGCTTTCTTT

j_call: TRBJ2-7
clone_size: few
v_call: TRBV7-2
d_call: .
cdr3_aa: CASSLFQGYEQYF
cdr3_nt: TGTGCCAGCAGCTTATTTCAGGGCTACGAGCAGTACTTC

j_call: TRBJ1-2
clone_size: .
v_call: TRBV7-2
d_call: TRBD1
cdr3_aa: CASSSNRGGNYGYTF
cdr3_nt: TGTGCCAGCAGCTCGAACAGGGGGGGTAACTATGGCTACACCTTC

j_call: TRBJ1-4
clone_size: .
v_call: TRBV29-1
d_call: .
cdr3_aa: CSVETDSEKLFF
cdr3_nt: TGCAGCGTTGAAACGGACAGCGAAAAACTGTTTTTT

j_call: TRBJ1-6
clone_size: .
v_call: TRBV6-5
d_call: .
cdr3_aa: CASSYGGEDNSPLHF
cdr3_nt: TGTGCCAGCAGTTACGGGGGGGAGGATAATTCACCCCTCCACTTT

j_call: TRBJ2-1
clone_size: once
v_call: TRBV11-2
d_call: .
cdr3_aa: CASSLGRYNEQFF
cdr3_nt: TGTGCCAGCAGCTTAGGGCGGTACAATGAGCAGTTCTTC

j_call: TRBJ2-7
clone_size: .
v_call: TRBV6-6
d_call: TRBD1
cdr3_aa: CAARDRGYEQYF
cdr3_nt: TGTGCCGCCAGGGACAGGGGTTACGAGCAGTACTTC